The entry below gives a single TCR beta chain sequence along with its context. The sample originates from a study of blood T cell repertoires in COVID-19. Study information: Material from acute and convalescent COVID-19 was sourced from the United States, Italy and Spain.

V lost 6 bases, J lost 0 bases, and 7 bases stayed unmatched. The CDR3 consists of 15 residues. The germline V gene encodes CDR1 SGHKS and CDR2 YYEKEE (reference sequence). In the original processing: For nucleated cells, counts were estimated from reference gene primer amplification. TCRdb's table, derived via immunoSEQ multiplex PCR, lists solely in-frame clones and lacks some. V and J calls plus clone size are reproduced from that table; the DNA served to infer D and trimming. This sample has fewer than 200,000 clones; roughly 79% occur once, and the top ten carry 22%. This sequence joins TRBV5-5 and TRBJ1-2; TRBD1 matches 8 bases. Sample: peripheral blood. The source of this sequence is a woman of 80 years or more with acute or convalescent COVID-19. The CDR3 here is CASTRQGPSNYGYTF. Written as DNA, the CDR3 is TGTGCCAGCACCCGACAGGGGCCTTCTAACTATGGCTACACCTTC.